Each of the 29 T cell receptor beta chains below was sequenced from the same sample in a study of identifying expanded T cells in peripheral blood (dated by TCRdb to between 2017 and 2020). The library came from the immunoSEQ multiplex PCR assay. TCRdb mirrors the immuneACCESS table, restricted to in-frame sequences. Some clones are absent from its copies; in checked studies, under half trace to an unresolved V gene, and the reason for the others is unknown. The table for this sample lists under 130,000 clones; 80% to 90% of them were counted only once. The ten largest account for roughly 15% of the sample. The source material was blood. These receptors were obtained from a person between 18 and 70 years old in good health.

The chain couples TRBV10-3 to TRBJ2-7; D might be TRBD2 (5 bases). The germline V gene encodes CDR1 ENHRY and CDR2 SYGVKD. The CDR3 extends over 14 amino acids. V shed 2 bases and J shed 4 bases, with 12 bases lying between them. Here the CDR3 DNA reads TGTGCCATCAGTGAGGGCGGGTGGCGGTACGAGCAGTACTTC. Residues: CAISEGGWRYEQYF.

The V and J genes are TRBV19 and TRBJ1-5; D unclear. The CDR3 is made up of 17 amino acids. CDR1 LNHDA and CDR2 SQIVND come from the germline V gene (reference sequence). V gave up 3 bases and J gave up 2 bases, with 17 bases separating them. In DNA, the CDR3 is TGTGCCAGTAGTATTGGCCCGGCTGAGGATGGCAATCAGCCCCAGCATTTT. It is translated as CASSIGPAEDGNQPQHF.

The gene calls are TRBV7-2 and TRBJ1-1; TRBD1 matches at 8 bases. This CDR3 has 13 amino acids. V was clipped by 6 bases and J by 4 bases; unmatched bases: 4. Germline-derived CDR1 and CDR2 are SGHTA and FQGNSA. CDR3 DNA: TGTGCCAGCAGTCTCGACAGGGGCACTGAAGCTTTCTTT. This sequence encodes CASSLDRGTEAFF.

The genes are TRBV4-3 and TRBJ2-1, with D possibly TRBD2 on 7 matching bases. Germline lookup yields CDR1 LGHNA and CDR2 YSLEER. CDR3 length equals 16 residues. Trimming removed 1 base at V and 7 bases at J, with 17 bases between. CDR3 in DNA: TGCGCCAGCAGCCAAGGGCCCGTAGGGGGGGCTAATGAGCAGTTCTTC. Protein: CASSQGPVGGANEQFF.

The chain has TRBV18 and TRBJ2-1; 8 bases match TRBD2. The CDR3 is made up of 15 amino acids. The V gene's germline CDR1 is KGHSH and CDR2 LQKENI. V lost 3 bases to trimming and J lost 5 bases; unmatched junction nucleotides: 6. The CDR3 DNA is TGTGCCAGCTCACCGGCAGCGGGGGTAGACAATGAGCAGTTCTTC. It is translated as CASSPAAGVDNEQFF.

The chain recombines TRBV7-8 with TRBJ2-1, with 9 bases identical to TRBD1. The V and J ends lost 5 bases and 8 bases, in that order; junction bases with no gene match: 10. Germline CDR1 is SGHVS and CDR2 is FQNEAQ. This CDR3 contains 15 residues. In DNA, the CDR3 is TGTGCCAGCAGCCAACCGACAGGGGGTAATCATGAGCAGTTCTTC. Protein: CASSQPTGGNHEQFF. Based on the CDR3 plus reference TRBV7-8 and TRBJ2-1, the full variable domain is GAGVSQSPRYKVAKRGQDVALRCDPISGHVSLFWYQQALGQGPEFLTYFQNEAQLDKSGLPSDRFFAERPEGSVSTLKIQRTQQEDSAVYLCASSQPTGGNHEQFFGPGTRLTVL.

The chain couples TRBV5-4 to TRBJ2-5; 10 bases are shared with TRBD2. The J segment lost 1 base and the V segment lost 4 bases, leaving 16 bases of the junction unmatched. Germline V gene sequence: CDR1 SGHNT, CDR2 YYREEE (reference sequence). CDR3 length: 19 amino acids. The CDR3 protein is CASSIKRGGLFRAQETQYF. CDR3 coding DNA: TGTGCCAGCAGCATCAAGCGGGGGGGCCTTTTTAGAGCCCAAGAGACCCAGTACTTC.

The sample holds one count of this clone. The rearrangement joins TRBV5-6 to TRBJ1-4, with 9 bases that match TRBD1. Germline V gene lookup returns CDR1 SGHDT and CDR2 YYEEEE. The V gene end was trimmed by 2 bases and the J gene end by 7 bases; junction bases not matched to a gene: 12. This CDR3 has 17 amino acids. The CDR3 is CASSFPSGTGFGEKLFF. CDR3 sequence (DNA): TGTGCCAGCAGCTTCCCGTCCGGGACAGGGTTTGGTGAAAAACTGTTTTTT.

The V call is TRBV20-1, the J call TRBJ1-1; D call uncertain. Germline V gene data show CDR1 as DFQATT and CDR2 as SNEGSKA (reference sequence). The germline V and J ends were trimmed by 0 bases and 5 bases, with 4 bases remaining between them. The CDR3 spans 11 residues. The CDR3 protein is CSAREETEAFF. The CDR3 DNA sequence: TGCAGTGCTAGAGAGGAGACTGAAGCTTTCTTT.

The chain joins TRBV5-1 to TRBJ2-1; 15 nucleotides match TRBD2. The CDR3 is 18 residues long. V was clipped by 4 bases and J by 2 bases; unmatched bases: 7. Germline V lookup: CDR1 SGHRS, CDR2 YFSETQ. CDR3 DNA: TGCGCCAGCAGCCGGGGACTAGCGGGGGGAGTGGCCTACAATGAGCAGTTCTTC. Protein sequence: CASSRGLAGGVAYNEQFF. Complete variable domain (other parts from reference TRBV5-1 and TRBJ2-1): KAGVTQTPRYLIKTRGQQVTLSCSPISGHRSVSWYQQTPGQGLQFLFEYFSETQRNKGNFPGRFSGRQFSNSRSEMNVSTLELGDSALYLCASSRGLAGGVAYNEQFFGPGTRLTVL.

The V and J genes are TRBV19 and TRBJ2-1, with TRBD2 identical over 9 bases. In germline, CDR1 is LNHDA, CDR2 SQIVND (reference sequence). The CDR3 loop spans 15 amino acids. Trimming removed 3 bases from V and 9 bases from J; junction bases left unmatched: 9. The CDR3 nucleotides are TGTGCCAGTAGTATCCCGCTAGCGGGGAGGGGTGAGCAGTTCTTC. It codes for CASSIPLAGRGEQFF.

This chain joins TRBV6-5 and TRBJ2-7; D is perhaps TRBD1 (6 bases). Trimming stripped 1 base from V and 1 base from J, with 8 bases between. Germline V gene sequence: CDR1 MNHEY, CDR2 SVGAGI. The CDR3 loop spans 14 amino acids. CDR3 loop: CASSYFRGSYEQYF. The CDR3 DNA sequence: TGTGCCAGCAGTTACTTCAGGGGATCCTACGAGCAGTACTTC.

The CDR3 is CASSGGNTDTQYF. CDR3 DNA: TGTGCCAGCAGCGGGGGAAACACAGATACGCAGTATTTT. The rearrangement links TRBV2 to TRBJ2-3; tentatively, D is TRBD2 (6 bases). V lost 6 bases, J lost 2 bases, and 9 bases lay in between. The CDR3 length is 13 residues. Germline lookup yields CDR1 SNHLY and CDR2 FYNNEI.

The V and J genes are TRBV7-9 and TRBJ2-5, with D tentatively TRBD2 (5 bases). Germline lookup yields CDR1 SEHNR and CDR2 FQNEAQ (reference sequence). CDR3 length: 14 amino acids. Trimming left V 5 bases short and J 3 bases short, with 13 bases between. In nucleotides, the CDR3 is TGTGCCAGCAGCCCAGAGGGCCAGAAAGAGACCCAGTACTTC. It is translated as CASSPEGQKETQYF.

The gene calls are TRBV7-2 and TRBJ2-2; unclear D gene. The V gene's germline CDR1 is SGHTA and CDR2 FQGNSA. The CDR3 contains 13 residues. V lost 3 bases and J 6 bases, leaving 8 bases between the germline ends. CDR3 amino acids: CASSFHGAGELFF. DNA for the CDR3: TGTGCCAGCAGCTTTCATGGGGCCGGGGAGCTGTTTTTT.

The chain has TRBV7-9 and TRBJ1-2, with 10 bases identical to TRBD1. Trimming took 5 bases from V and 8 from J; bases not matched to a gene: 8. Germline assignment: CDR1 SEHNR and CDR2 FQNEAQ (reference sequence). This CDR3 contains 14 residues. The CDR3 region has the DNA TGTGCCAGCAGCCCACCGGGACAGGGGATCGGCTACACCTTC. The encoded protein is CASSPPGQGIGYTF.

The gene calls are TRBV7-9 and TRBJ2-3; TRBD1 or TRBD2 may be the D gene (5 bases each). V was clipped by 5 bases and J by 3 bases, with 12 bases between them. Germline CDR1 SEHNR, CDR2 FQNEAQ (reference sequence). The CDR3 spans 14 residues. The CDR3 nucleotides are TGTGCCAGCAGCCGCGAGGGGACGACAGATACGCAGTATTTT. This sequence encodes CASSREGTTDTQYF.

The V call is TRBV15, the J call TRBJ1-5; the match to TRBD1 covers 7 bases. CDR1 is LNHNV, CDR2 YYDKDF, per germline (reference sequence). V lost 4 bases and J lost 5; bases outside the gene matches: 11. This CDR3 spans 16 amino acids. CDR3 sequence reads: CATSTEGAGYHQPQHF. Written as DNA, the CDR3 is TGTGCCACCAGCACGGAGGGGGCAGGGTATCATCAGCCCCAGCATTTT.

This chain joins TRBV10-3 and TRBJ2-2; no clear D gene. CDR1 and CDR2 from the germline V gene are ENHRY and SYGVKD. The CDR3 totals 14 residues. The V gene lost 7 bases and the J gene lost 0 bases, with 9 bases spanning the gap. CDR3 region: CAITAAANTGELFF. The CDR3 nucleotides read TGTGCCATCACCGCCGCGGCGAACACCGGGGAGCTGTTTTTT.

V is TRBV5-6 and J is TRBJ1-3; D is ambiguous. The CDR3 has 17 amino acids. V lost 3 bases and J 0 bases, leaving 16 bases between the germline ends. Germline values: CDR1 SGHDT, CDR2 YYEEEE. The CDR3 here is CASSSYLRTDSGNTIYF. CDR3 DNA: TGTGCCAGCAGCTCCTACCTAAGGACTGACTCTGGAAACACCATATATTTT.

This rearrangement joins TRBV29-1 to TRBJ2-2; D call uncertain. CDR3 length equals 11 residues. Germline V gene lookup returns CDR1 SQVTM and CDR2 ANQGSEA. Trimming cost V 4 bases and J 6 bases, with 6 bases left between them. The CDR3 DNA reads TGCAGCGTTGGACGCGCCGGGGAGCTGTTTTTT. It specifies CSVGRAGELFF.

The V and J genes are TRBV18 and TRBJ1-5; 12 bases fit TRBD1. V lost 3 bases and J lost 7; bases outside the gene matches: 7. Germline V lookup: CDR1 KGHSH, CDR2 LQKENI. This CDR3 spans 16 amino acids. In DNA form, the CDR3 reads TGTGCCAGCTCACCCGGGACAGGGGGCTCGGGGCAGCCCCAGCATTTT. Translated: CASSPGTGGSGQPQHF.

This chain connects TRBV19 to TRBJ1-4; TRBD1 is a possible D gene (6 bases). The CDR3 totals 15 residues. V lost 5 bases and J lost 0, with 10 bases in between. Germline CDR1 reads LNHDA; CDR2 reads SQIVND (reference sequence). In DNA form, the CDR3 reads TGTGCCAGTAGTCCACAGGGTGCAACTAATGAAAAACTGTTTTTT. Translating it yields CASSPQGATNEKLFF.

V is TRBV4-1 and J is TRBJ2-7; tentatively, D is TRBD2 (6 bases). Germline lookup yields CDR1 MGHRA and CDR2 YSYEKL. This CDR3 region has 15 residues. The V end lost 2 bases, the J end lost 3 bases, and 14 bases lay between the germline ends. The DNA of the CDR3 is TGCGCCAGCAGCCAAAAGTCGGACTACCACTACGAGCAGTACTTC. This translates into CASSQKSDYHYEQYF.

The chain has TRBV19 and TRBJ2-7; D may be TRBD1 or TRBD2 (5 bases each). Germline V lookup: CDR1 LNHDA, CDR2 SQIVND (reference sequence). The CDR3 consists of 17 residues. V shed 5 bases and J shed 5 bases, with 25 bases lying between them. The CDR3 DNA reads TGTGCCAGTAGTTTGTCAACGTGGGACGGGACCTCGGACGAGCAGTACTTC. This gives the protein CASSLSTWDGTSDEQYF. The complete variable domain, with remaining parts taken from reference TRBV19 and TRBJ2-7, reads DGGITQSPKYLFRKEGQNVTLSCEQNLNHDAMYWYRQDPGQGLRLIYYSQIVNDFQKGDIAEGYSVSREKKESFPLTVTSAQKNPTAFYLCASSLSTWDGTSDEQYFGPGTRLTVT.

Only one count was recorded for this clone. The V call is TRBV11-2, the J call TRBJ1-1, with 7 bases matching TRBD1. The V gene's germline CDR1 is SGHAT and CDR2 FQNNGV. This CDR3 has 16 amino acids. After removal of 0 bases from V and 4 bases from J, the junction contained 8 bases not matched to a gene. CDR3 residues: CASSLEPTDRATEAFF. The CDR3 DNA is TGTGCCAGCAGCTTAGAACCCACCGACAGGGCCACTGAAGCTTTCTTT.

The chain couples TRBV6-6 to TRBJ2-2; no clear D gene. Germline CDR1 reads MNHNY; CDR2 reads SVGAGI (reference sequence). V was cut by 1 base and J by 4 bases, with 4 bases left in between. There are 13 residues in the CDR3. The DNA of the CDR3 is TGTGCCAGCAGTTACTTGGGCACCGGGGAGCTGTTTTTT. Amino acids: CASSYLGTGELFF.

The chain uses TRBV13 and TRBJ1-2, with D tentatively TRBD1 (5 bases). CDR3 length: 14 residues. V was clipped by 0 bases and J by 4 bases, with 9 bases between them. Germline V gives CDR1 PRHDT, CDR2 FYEKMQ (reference sequence). The CDR3: CASSLGTALYGYTF. CDR3 coding DNA: TGTGCCAGCAGCTTAGGGACAGCTCTCTATGGCTACACCTTC.

The chain employs TRBV5-1 and TRBJ2-3, with 8 bases lining up with TRBD1. Germline CDR1 and CDR2: SGHRS and YFSETQ. J gave up 7 bases and V 4 bases, and 11 bases lay outside the gene matches. The CDR3 runs to 15 residues. The CDR3 loop reads CASSVDRAKKNTQYF. In DNA, the CDR3 is TGCGCCAGCAGCGTGGACAGGGCGAAAAAAAATACGCAGTATTTT.